The clone carrying this T cell receptor (beta chain) was observed many times. Its antigen is not identified. This sample was included in a study of T cells in Graves' hyperthyroidism and ophthalmopathy. Whole-study results and caveats: The model foresaw ophthalmopathy a median about 6.5 months prior to onset.

RNA transcripts served as the template for amplifying TCR beta CDR3 regions. First-round RT-PCR of the TCR CDR3 relied on the HTBI primer set. TCRdb itself ran the multiplex PCR reads through MiXCR, one entry per CDR3 protein. The repertoire includes about 600,000 distinct CDR3 sequences, 14% of them detected once, and over 6% sits in the top ten. Losses at the gene ends were 1 base for V and 2 bases for J; bases not matched to a gene: 3. The CDR3 consists of 16 residues. Exclusion of a patient resulted from uncontrolled infection, other autoimmune disease, pregnancy or lactation. This chain links TRBV12-3 or TRBV12-4 with TRBJ2-1; 9 bases agree with TRBD2. The sequencing input was blood. The clonotype originates from a woman younger than 35 with Graves' ophthalmopathy. CDR3 region: CASSLGGGRAYNEQFF. The CDR3 DNA is TGTGCCAGCAGTTTAGGTGGCGGGAGGGCCTACAATGAGCAGTTCTTC.